Described below is a single T cell receptor (beta chain) sequence and its context. Its antigen has not been determined. Base qualities are not provided; no much larger clone lies one nucleotide away. Libraries were constructed by the immunoSEQ multiplex PCR assay. Not all clones reach the TCRdb copy of this immuneACCESS table, which keeps in-frame sequences only. Checked studies attribute under half of the gap to unresolved V genes and leave the rest unexplained. Present in this sample are under 75,000 clones, over 75% of which were seen just once. The top ten clonotypes cover over 4.5% of the sample. CDR3 length: 11 amino acids, cysteine to phenylalanine. The kept DNA is CDR3 alone, 33 bases in frame from the first base. Trimming removed 6 bases from V and 3 bases from J, leaving 9 bases between the germline ends. Sequences DFQATT (CDR1) and SNEGSKA (CDR2) are obtained from the germline V gene (reference sequence).

These data come from a study of control samples from healthy donors and cancer patients (dated by TCRdb to 2018 to 2021). Sequenced input: blood. The receptor's source is a middle-aged man in good health. The rearranged segments are TRBV20-1 and TRBJ2-7, with the D gene call left open. The DNA sequence is given as TGCAGTGCCGTACAAGACTACGAGCAGTACTTC. This yields the protein CSAVQDYEQYF.